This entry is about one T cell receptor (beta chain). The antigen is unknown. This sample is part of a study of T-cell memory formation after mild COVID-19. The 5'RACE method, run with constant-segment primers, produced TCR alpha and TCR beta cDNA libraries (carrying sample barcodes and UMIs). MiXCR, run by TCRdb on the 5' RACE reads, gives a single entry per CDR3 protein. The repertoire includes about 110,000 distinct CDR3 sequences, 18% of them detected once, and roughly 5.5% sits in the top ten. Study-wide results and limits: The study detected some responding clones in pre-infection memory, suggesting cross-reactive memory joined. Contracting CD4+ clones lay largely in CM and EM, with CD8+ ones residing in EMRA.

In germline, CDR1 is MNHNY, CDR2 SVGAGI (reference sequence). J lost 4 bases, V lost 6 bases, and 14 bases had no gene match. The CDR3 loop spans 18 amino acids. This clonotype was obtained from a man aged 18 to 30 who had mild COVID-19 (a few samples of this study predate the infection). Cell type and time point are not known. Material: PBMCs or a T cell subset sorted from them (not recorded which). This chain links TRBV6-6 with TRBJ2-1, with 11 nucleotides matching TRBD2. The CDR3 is CASSRDIAGGPGYNEQFF. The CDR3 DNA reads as TGTGCCAGCAGCCGGGATATAGCGGGGGGGCCTGGGTACAATGAGCAGTTCTTC.